The 18 T cell receptor beta chains in this list originate from one sample, sequenced in a study of blood T cell repertoires in COVID-19. The table came from immunoSEQ multiplex PCR; TCRdb's copy has only in-frame clones and leaves some out. The sample holds about 52,000 clones; 90% are singletons and the top ten take 3% to 3.5%. The sequenced sample was peripheral blood. The receptor set was obtained from a human donor in a cohort sampled during active COVID-19.

The V call is TRBV29-1, the J call TRBJ2-1; D possibly corresponds to TRBD1 (6 bases). Germline V gives CDR1 SQVTM, CDR2 ANQGSEA. The V end was cut by 2 bases, the J end by 2 bases, with 16 bases between. The CDR3 covers 16 residues. In nucleotides, the CDR3 is TGCAGCGTTGAAAGGCGAGGGGGATCTGCCTACAATGAGCAGTTCTTC. Translating gives CSVERRGGSAYNEQFF.

This clone was seen more than once but under ten times. J is TRBJ2-7 and V is TRBV2; 7 bases are a match to TRBD1. J gave up 6 bases and V 6 bases, and 8 bases lay outside the gene matches. The CDR3 consists of 13 residues. Germline loops: CDR1 SNHLY, CDR2 FYNNEI. The CDR3 DNA reads TGTGCCAGCAGCATGGGACAGTTTCGCGAGCAGTACTTC. Amino acids: CASSMGQFREQYF.

As DNA, the CDR3 is TGTGCCAGCAGCCCATCTAGCGGCAAAAACATTCAGTACTTC. The encoded protein is CASSPSSGKNIQYF. The chain combines TRBV3-1 (or the pseudogene TRBV3-2) with TRBJ2-4, with 7 bases matching TRBD2. The CDR3 covers 14 residues. Losses at the gene ends were 4 bases for V and 3 bases for J; bases not matched to a gene: 3. The V gene's germline CDR1 is LGHDT and CDR2 YNNKEL (reference sequence).

The V call is TRBV10-3, the J call TRBJ1-1, with TRBD1 matching over 9 bases. Trimming took 6 bases from V and 7 from J; bases not matched to a gene: 9. This CDR3 spans 14 amino acids. Per the germline V gene, CDR1 is ENHRY and CDR2 is SYGVKD. The CDR3 DNA reads TGTGCCATCAGACCTGGGACAGGGAATTTTGAAGCTTTCTTT. It is translated as CAIRPGTGNFEAFF.

The chain combines TRBV2 with TRBJ2-5, with 8 bases matching TRBD1. The CDR3 contains 14 residues. Losses at the gene ends were 6 bases for V and 3 bases for J; bases not matched to a gene: 6. Germline V gene lookup returns CDR1 SNHLY and CDR2 FYNNEI. The CDR3 spells CASSYGTGKETQYF. CDR3 DNA: TGTGCCAGCAGCTACGGGACAGGAAAAGAGACCCAGTACTTC.

The J gene is TRBJ2-1, the V gene TRBV9, with 13 nucleotides matching TRBD2. Germline V gene sequence: CDR1 SGDLS, CDR2 YYNGEE. The V segment lost 1 base and the J segment 5 bases; nucleotides outside the gene matches: 6. This CDR3 is 17 amino acids long. CDR3 coding DNA: TGTGCCAGCAGCGTAAGAACTAGCGGGAGGGTCGACAATGAGCAGTTCTTC. Translated: CASSVRTSGRVDNEQFF.

This rearrangement joins TRBV3-1 (or the pseudogene TRBV3-2) to TRBJ2-5, with D maybe TRBD2 (6 bases). V was cut by 0 bases and J by 2 bases, with 10 bases left in between. The germline V gene has CDR1 LGHDT and CDR2 YNNKEL (reference sequence). The CDR3 sequence is 15 residues long. The DNA for the CDR3 is TGTGCCAGCAGCCAAGAGGGGGGTAGACAAGAGACCCAGTACTTC. This gives the protein CASSQEGGRQETQYF.

This chain connects TRBV3-1 (or the pseudogene TRBV3-2) to TRBJ1-5, with D perhaps TRBD1 (5 bases). The CDR3 is 14 residues long. Deletions cut 3 bases from V and 11 bases from J, with 17 bases between. The germline V gene encodes CDR1 LGHDT and CDR2 YNNKEL (reference sequence). DNA for the CDR3: TGTGCCAGCAGCCACTCGGCGGGACCCGTGACCCAGCATTTT. Translated, it gives CASSHSAGPVTQHF.

This rearrangement joins TRBV27 to TRBJ1-2; 7 bases are a match to TRBD1. Germline trimming cut 6 bases from V and 2 bases from J; bases unmatched to any gene: 3. Germline lookup yields CDR1 MNHEY and CDR2 SMNVEV (reference sequence). This CDR3 spans 13 amino acids. The CDR3 sequence: CASRGGQNYGYTF. The CDR3 region has the DNA TGTGCCAGCAGGGGGGGACAGAACTATGGCTACACCTTC.

The chain couples TRBV5-1 to TRBJ2-3, with 16 bases fitting TRBD2. The CDR3 totals 19 residues. Trimming took 4 bases from V and 4 from J; bases not matched to a gene: 12. Germline V CDR1 and CDR2: SGHRS, YFSETQ. CDR3 loop: CASSPAGTSGRAIPDTQYF. CDR3 DNA: TGCGCCAGCAGCCCAGCCGGGACTAGCGGGAGGGCCATTCCAGATACGCAGTATTTT.

The chain couples TRBV7-2 to TRBJ1-4, with TRBD1 matching over 9 bases. Germline V gene lookup returns CDR1 SGHTA and CDR2 FQGNSA. The CDR3 consists of 14 residues. V dropped 4 bases and J dropped 5; count of bases not matched to a gene: 2. The CDR3, as DNA: TGTGCCAGCAGCTGGACAGGGGAAAATGAAAAACTGTTTTTT. Translated, it gives CASSWTGENEKLFF.

J is TRBJ1-4 and V is TRBV24-1; no reliable D call. The V gene lost 3 bases and the J gene lost 4 bases, with 5 bases spanning the gap. Per the germline V gene, CDR1 is KGHDR and CDR2 is SFDVKD. The CDR3 has 13 residues. CDR3 sequence reads: CATSDPYNEKLFF. The CDR3 DNA sequence: TGTGCCACCAGTGATCCGTATAATGAAAAACTGTTTTTT.

This chain uses TRBV3-1 (or the pseudogene TRBV3-2) with TRBJ2-7, with TRBD1 matching 8 bases. There are 14 residues in the CDR3. CDR1 is LGHDT, CDR2 YNNKEL, per germline (reference sequence). The V and J ends lost 0 bases and 6 bases, in that order; junction bases with no gene match: 4. The DNA of the CDR3 is TGTGCCAGCAGCCAAGAATTTGGACAGGGCGAGCAGTACTTC. Translation: CASSQEFGQGEQYF.

V is TRBV7-2 and J is TRBJ2-7; possibly TRBD1 for D (6 bases). The V gene lost 1 base and the J gene lost 7 bases, with 20 bases spanning the gap. The germline V gene has CDR1 SGHTA and CDR2 FQGNSA. The CDR3 extends over 16 amino acids. This chain's CDR3 is CASSLVSTGYVIEQYF. Here the CDR3 DNA reads TGTGCCAGCAGCTTAGTATCAACAGGGTACGTGATAGAGCAGTACTTC.

The J gene is TRBJ2-7, the V gene TRBV6-9; D not resolved. Trimming removed 5 bases from V and 0 bases from J, with 14 bases in between. The CDR3 spans 15 residues. Germline V CDR1 and CDR2: MNHGY, SVAAGI. CDR3 nucleotides: TGTGCCAGCAGTCCACCAGGCGCGCTCTCCTACGAGCAGTACTTC. As protein: CASSPPGALSYEQYF.

A few counts support this clone. The chain uses TRBV2 and TRBJ1-1; TRBD1 matches at 7 bases. V shed 5 bases, J shed 1 base, and the junction held 4 bases outside the gene matches. Germline V gene lookup returns CDR1 SNHLY and CDR2 FYNNEI. The CDR3 covers 14 residues. The chain's CDR3 is CASSWGQTNTEAFF. In DNA, the CDR3 is TGTGCCAGCAGTTGGGGACAGACGAACACTGAAGCTTTCTTT. The whole variable domain, filled in from reference TRBV2 and TRBJ1-1, reads EPEVTQTPSHQVTQMGQEVILRCVPISNHLYFYWYRQILGQKVEFLVSFYNNEISEKSEIFDDQFSVERPDGSNFTLKIRSTKLEDSAMYFCASSWGQTNTEAFFGQGTRLTVV.

The rearrangement uses TRBV9 and TRBJ2-5; perhaps TRBD1 as D (5 bases). The CDR3 covers 17 residues. The germline V gene has CDR1 SGDLS and CDR2 YYNGEE. Between the trimmed V and J ends, which lost 6 bases and 4 bases, there was a span of 25 bases. CDR3 residues: CASNGYGGAHPPETQYF. Here the CDR3 DNA reads TGTGCCAGCAATGGGTATGGTGGGGCACACCCCCCAGAGACCCAGTACTTC.

This clone is a singleton in its sample. The chain combines TRBV19 with TRBJ1-1; 11 nucleotides agree with TRBD1. This CDR3 is 15 amino acids long. Losses at the gene ends were 4 bases for V and 8 bases for J; bases not matched to a gene: 9. The germline V gene has CDR1 LNHDA and CDR2 SQIVND (reference sequence). In nucleotides, the CDR3 is TGTGCCAGTAGTACAAGTGGACAGGGGGCAGGGGAAGCTTTCTTT. Protein product: CASSTSGQGAGEAFF.